This entry lists 24 T cell receptor beta chains sequenced from one sample in a study of T cell changes during pregnancy in multiple sclerosis (dated by TCRdb to the late 2010s). Libraries were constructed by the immunoSEQ multiplex PCR assay. Here the immuneACCESS table is served through TCRdb, limited to in-frame sequences with V and J called. Missing clones are a known gap in these copies; in checked studies unresolved V genes cover under half, and the rest lacks a known reason. This sample comprises about 93,000 clones, 75% to 95% of them detected only once. Approximately 0.9% of the sample lies in the top ten. The specimen was peripheral blood, collected before pregnancy. These receptors all come from a female donor with multiple sclerosis, enrolled in a pregnancy study.

The chain links TRBV6-5 to TRBJ2-3, with TRBD2 as a possible D gene (7 bases). The CDR3 has 15 amino acids. The germline gives CDR1 MNHEY, CDR2 SVGAGI. With 2 bases removed from V and 5 bases from J, the gap between germline ends came to 14 bases. The CDR3 DNA reads as TGTGCCAGCAGTTACGCCGGGGGGCTAGGAGATACGCAGTATTTT. Translated, it gives CASSYAGGLGDTQYF.

The CDR3 reads CASSQEPSGGPLTDTQYF. The CDR3 DNA reads as TGCGCCAGCAGCCAAGAGCCTAGCGGGGGGCCTCTCACAGATACGCAGTATTTT. The V and J genes are TRBV4-3 and TRBJ2-3; TRBD2 matches 11 bases. The CDR3 runs 18 residues. V gave up 0 bases and J gave up 2 bases; unmatched junction bases: 7. Per the germline V gene, CDR1 is LGHNA and CDR2 is YSLEER.

This chain links TRBV25-1 with TRBJ2-4, with 7 bases fitting TRBD1. V lost 3 bases to trimming and J lost 1 base; unmatched junction nucleotides: 0. The CDR3 spans 14 residues. Germline assignment: CDR1 MGHDK and CDR2 SYGVNS. CDR3 region: CASSETGAKNIQYF. CDR3 DNA: TGTGCCAGCAGTGAGACAGGGGCCAAAAACATTCAGTACTTC.

The genes are TRBV18 and TRBJ1-5, with 7 nucleotides matching TRBD1. This CDR3 has 13 residues. The ends lost 4 bases at V and 5 bases at J; junction bases unmatched: 2. The germline CDR1 and CDR2 sequences are KGHSH and LQKENI. CDR3 DNA: TGTGCCAGCTCACGCGGACAGGATCAGCCCCAGCATTTT. Translating it yields CASSRGQDQPQHF. Drawing the rest from reference TRBV18 and TRBJ1-5, the complete variable domain is NAGVMQNPRHLVRRRGQEARLRCSPMKGHSHVYWYRQLPEEGLKFMVYLQKENIIDESGMPKERFSAEFPKEGPSILRIQQVVRGDSAAYFCASSRGQDQPQHFGDGTRLSIL.

This chain links TRBV4-2 with TRBJ2-7, with TRBD2 identical over 8 bases. Trimming took 0 bases from V and 5 from J; bases not matched to a gene: 12. The length of the CDR3 is 17 residues. CDR1 and CDR2 (germline): LGHNA, YNFKEQ. The CDR3 nucleotides are TGTGCCAGCAGCCAAGAATCGGACGGGAGGGCACTCCACGAGCAGTACTTC. It translates to CASSQESDGRALHEQYF.

The chain recombines TRBV9 with TRBJ2-3; D might be TRBD2 (7 bases). Germline values: CDR1 SGDLS, CDR2 YYNGEE. Trimming pared 3 bases from V and 6 bases from J, leaving 14 bases between. The CDR3 contains 14 residues. This CDR3 reads CASSEGGTFDTQYF. In nucleotides, the CDR3 is TGTGCCAGCAGCGAGGGGGGGACATTTGATACGCAGTATTTT.

The genes are TRBV2 and TRBJ2-1, with 7 nucleotides matching TRBD1. This CDR3 contains 12 residues. Germline V gene data show CDR1 as SNHLY and CDR2 as FYNNEI. V shed 6 bases and J 7 bases; nucleotides not matched to a gene: 3. DNA for the CDR3: TGTGCCAGCAGCCTGACAGGGAATGAGCAGTTCTTC. Its protein product is CASSLTGNEQFF.

V usage is TRBV5-1 and J usage is TRBJ2-2; D may be TRBD1 (5 bases). Looked up from germline, CDR1 is SGHRS and CDR2 is YFSETQ. The CDR3 contains 17 residues. The ends were cut back, 0 bases at V and 0 bases at J, with 12 bases in the middle. CDR3 sequence reads: CASSLARQGANTGELFF. The DNA of the CDR3 is TGCGCCAGCAGCTTGGCCCGCCAGGGTGCGAACACCGGGGAGCTGTTTTTT.

The rearrangement joins TRBV6-6 to TRBJ2-7, with 7 bases matching TRBD1. The CDR3 is made up of 14 amino acids. J was trimmed by 5 bases and V by 7 bases; bases with no gene match: 11. The germline gives CDR1 MNHNY, CDR2 SVGAGI (reference sequence). CDR3 in amino acids: CASTERRQGHEQYF. In DNA, the CDR3 is TGTGCCAGCACCGAAAGACGACAGGGCCACGAGCAGTACTTC.

The genes are TRBV18 and TRBJ2-7, with 7 bases aligning to TRBD1. CDR3 size: 15 residues. V lost 4 bases and J lost 1; bases outside the gene matches: 7. Looked up from germline, CDR1 is KGHSH and CDR2 is LQKENI. CDR3 amino acids: CASSQGTDRSYEQYF. CDR3 nucleotide sequence: TGTGCCAGCTCACAAGGGACAGATAGATCCTACGAGCAGTACTTC.

The chain has TRBV29-1 and TRBJ2-1, with 7 bases lining up with TRBD2. The CDR3 is 16 residues long. Unmatched junction bases numbered 15, after V lost 4 bases and J lost 6 bases. Per the germline V gene, CDR1 is SQVTM and CDR2 is ANQGSEA. CDR3 protein: CSVAPVSGVQSNEQFF. CDR3 in DNA: TGCAGCGTTGCCCCCGTCAGCGGGGTCCAGAGCAATGAGCAGTTCTTC.

This clone was observed a handful of times. V is TRBV5-4 and J is TRBJ1-1; TRBD1 agrees at 7 bases. Trimming removed 3 bases from V and 7 bases from J; junction bases left unmatched: 6. Germline CDR1 and CDR2: SGHNT and YYREEE (reference sequence). CDR3 size: 13 residues. CDR3 in amino acids: CASSSQTGIEAFF. CDR3 in DNA: TGTGCCAGCAGCTCCCAGACAGGGATTGAAGCTTTCTTT.

J is TRBJ1-2 and V is TRBV27, with TRBD1 matching 8 bases. Germline assignment: CDR1 MNHEY and CDR2 SMNVEV (reference sequence). The CDR3 is 13 residues long. V was pared by 6 bases and J by 8 bases, with 8 bases of the junction left unmatched. CDR3: CASRRGQVGGYTF. For the CDR3, the DNA is TGTGCCAGCAGACGGGGACAGGTAGGGGGCTACACCTTC.

The V and J genes are TRBV27 and TRBJ1-6; D is possibly TRBD1 (6 bases). CDR1 and CDR2 from the germline V gene are MNHEY and SMNVEV (reference sequence). Trimming shortened V by 5 bases and J by 8 bases, and 13 bases separated the two germline ends. The CDR3 loop spans 14 amino acids. This CDR3 is CASSRRGADSPLHF. The CDR3 coding sequence is TGTGCCAGCAGTCGCCGGGGGGCTGATTCACCCCTCCACTTT.

The chain has TRBV9 and TRBJ2-3; 9 nucleotides agree with TRBD1. CDR1 and CDR2 from the germline V gene are SGDLS and YYNGEE. After removal of 4 bases from V and 6 bases from J, the junction contained 6 bases not matched to a gene. The CDR3 runs 14 residues. The DNA of the CDR3 is TGTGCCAGCAGCACCAGGACAGGGGCCGATACGCAGTATTTT. Its translation is CASSTRTGADTQYF.

On this clone: Additional DNA sequences in this sample encode the identical CDR3. CDR3 loop: CASSSGNTEAFF. CDR3 nucleotide sequence: TGCGCCAGCAGTTCGGGGAACACTGAAGCTTTCTTT. The chain combines TRBV5-1 with TRBJ1-1; D gene unclear. Germline CDR1 SGHRS, CDR2 YFSETQ. The CDR3 runs to 12 residues. The V end lost 5 bases, the J end lost 1 base, and 6 bases lay between the germline ends.

Worth noting for this clone: Other DNA sequences in the sample encode the same CDR3. This chain connects TRBV29-1 to TRBJ2-7, with 7 bases aligning to TRBD1. V gave up 6 bases and J gave up 2 bases; unmatched junction bases: 4. The germline V gene has CDR1 SQVTM and CDR2 ANQGSEA. The CDR3 length is 12 residues. The CDR3 here is CSVAGTAYEQYF. In DNA form, the CDR3 reads TGCAGCGTGGCCGGGACAGCCTACGAGCAGTACTTC.

This chain joins TRBV6-1 and TRBJ2-7; TRBD1 agrees at 10 bases. CDR1 is MNHNS, CDR2 SASEGT, per germline. V lost 4 bases to trimming and J lost 5 bases; unmatched junction nucleotides: 8. The CDR3 contains 15 residues. The CDR3 DNA follows: TGTGCCAGCAGTGGGGAGTGGACAGGGGGGCACGAGCAGTACTTC. This translates into CASSGEWTGGHEQYF.

The CDR3 DNA is TGTGCCAGCAGGTCGGACAGGGGGAATCAGCCCCAGCATTTT. Protein: CASRSDRGNQPQHF. This chain uses TRBV4-2 with TRBJ1-5; 10 nucleotides line up with TRBD1. The ends lost 6 bases at V and 4 bases at J; junction bases unmatched: 3. This CDR3 has 14 amino acids. Germline CDR1 LGHNA, CDR2 YNFKEQ.

In this sample, this clone turned up once. The chain uses TRBV11-2 and TRBJ2-7; weak D call: TRBD2 (7 bases). Germline V CDR1 and CDR2: SGHAT, FQNNGV. Trimming left V 7 bases short and J 4 bases short, with 20 bases between. The CDR3 length is 15 residues. The CDR3 region is CASTDGGGLHYEQYF. The CDR3 bases are TGTGCCAGCACCGATGGGGGGGGGCTTCATTACGAGCAGTACTTC.

The rearrangement joins TRBV10-2 to TRBJ1-5; 11 bases line up with TRBD1. Trimming took 0 bases from V and 2 from J; bases not matched to a gene: 6. In germline, CDR1 is WSHSY, CDR2 SAAADI. The CDR3 spans 18 residues. The CDR3: CASSESWTGGGRNQPQHF. The DNA for the CDR3 is TGCGCCAGCAGTGAGTCGTGGACAGGGGGCGGGCGCAATCAGCCCCAGCATTTT.

This chain connects TRBV5-4 to TRBJ2-5; 8 bases map to TRBD1. Germline CDR1 reads SGHNT; CDR2 reads YYREEE (reference sequence). The CDR3 is made up of 13 amino acids. V was pared by 4 bases and J by 5 bases, with 4 bases of the junction left unmatched. The CDR3 DNA reads as TGTGCCAGCAGCATGTACAGGGGGGAGACCCAGTACTTC. It is translated as CASSMYRGETQYF.

The chain couples TRBV15 to TRBJ2-7; D not resolved. This CDR3 spans 13 amino acids. CDR1 and CDR2 from the germline V gene are LNHNV and YYDKDF (reference sequence). With 4 bases removed from V and 4 bases from J, the gap between germline ends came to 11 bases. The CDR3 is CATSNIGRYEQYF. CDR3 DNA sequence: TGTGCCACCAGCAATATCGGCAGGTACGAGCAGTACTTC.

This clone was observed a single time. This chain connects TRBV19 to TRBJ1-1, with TRBD1 as a possible D gene (5 bases). Looked up from germline, CDR1 is LNHDA and CDR2 is SQIVND (reference sequence). Trimming pared 4 bases from V and 4 bases from J, leaving 10 bases between. This CDR3 has 13 residues. CDR3 DNA: TGTGCCAGTAGTAAGGAAAGGGGCACTGAAGCTTTCTTT. Its protein is CASSKERGTEAFF.